Below, one T cell receptor beta chain is given with its context. This clonotype was recorded at least ten times. The clone's antigen remains unknown. No much larger clone is present one base from it, and per-base qualities are unavailable. The sample's time point label is to be understood as: newly diagnosed GD, antithyroid drugs for less than 3 months. RNA was extracted from PBMCs in TRIzol for both TCR sequencing and RNA sequencing. Graves' disease was diagnosed according to American Thyroid Association guidelines. Patients were recruited from an endocrinology department in Xi'an, China. Each patient gave about 10 milliliters of peripheral blood, collected in an EDTA anticoagulant tube. Ficoll Paque Plus density gradient separation was used to isolate PBMCs, and no additional T cell sorting was done. An Agilent 2100 Bioanalyzer and agarose gel were used to assess RNA quality, and a NanoDrop 2000 was used to measure RNA concentration.

Libraries came from multiplex PCR. The instrument given in TCRdb is Illumina HiSeq 4000. CDR3 regions were amplified by Arm-PCR with iRepertoire HTBI primers to construct TCR beta libraries. Gel purification was performed on PCR products prior to sequencing. As for how the authors treated the data: Across samples, around 62 TRBV and roughly 15 TRBJ segments were identified and used for gene usage analysis of CDR3 amino acid clonotypes. COPE and FqMerger were used to merge filtered high-quality paired reads into contigs. BLAST was used to align contigs to the IMGT TRBV, TRBD and TRBJ reference genes, and CDR3 was defined following IMGT. Any clonotype with a frequency above 0.1% was counted as a highly expanded clone. Shannon entropy was used to measure repertoire diversity, and the Gini coefficient was used to measure V-J evenness. A clonotype was considered public if more than one individual shared it. The public reads were reanalyzed by TCRdb: fastp trimming at Q25, MiXCR alignment, in-frame beta chains only. Every distinct CDR3 protein forms one entry, paired with its most common genes and DNA. The V and J calls, along with clone size, are taken from TCRdb and not from the paper's own processing. The sample table lists about 400,000 distinct CDR3 sequences, 15% of them with a count of one. About 8.2% of the sample belongs to the ten largest clones.

The sample comes from a study of regulatory T cells in long-lasting Graves disease (dated by TCRdb to the early 2020s). With respect to the entire study: In the newly diagnosed Graves' disease group, patients had been taking antithyroid drugs for less than 3 months. The study was conducted in China and was registered as a clinical trial. Persistent Graves' disease patients were compared with newly diagnosed Graves' disease patients by peripheral blood TCR sequencing and RNA sequencing. A total of roughly 33 samples underwent TCR sequencing: about 13 from persistent and around 20 from newly diagnosed Graves' disease patients. General findings and caveats noted by the study authors: Lower TCR Shannon entropy and fewer highly expanded clones were observed in persistent Graves' disease patients than in newly diagnosed patients, which suggested clonal expansion. The study examined only peripheral blood because the primary lesion, thyroid tissue, could not be accessed. As a limitation, the authors acknowledged that the small sample size may reduce accuracy. Sequencing and analysis were limited to the TCR beta chain. Persistent disease showed preferential use of TRBV28, TRBJ1-2 and TRBJ2-5, whereas newly diagnosed disease favored TRBV20-1 and TRBJ2-1. Patients with persistent disease shared more public clonotypes (about 2,900) than newly diagnosed patients did (roughly 970).

From the germline V gene (reference sequence), CDR1 is GTSNPN and CDR2 is SVGIG. The junction shows trimming of 3 bases on V and 1 base on J, and the gene matches do not reach 6 bases of it. The CDR3 numbers 15 residues from cysteine through phenylalanine. The kept DNA is CDR3 alone, 45 bases in frame from the first base. The same data also went into a second study, on T cells in Graves' hyperthyroidism and ophthalmopathy. The second study reports: Stable Graves' hyperthyroidism was defined as the absence of progression to ophthalmopathy over 18 months of follow-up. Hyperthyroidism patients were aged 18 to 65 years and newly diagnosed, with disease duration of less than 2 months. Patients with uncontrolled infections, other autoimmune diseases, pregnancy or lactation were excluded. Clinical symptoms, serum thyroxine and TRAb, thyroid ultrasound, and orbital computed tomography formed the basis for the diagnoses. The TCR CDR3 was subjected to a first round of RT-PCR using the HTBI primer set and the Qiagen OneStep RT-PCR kit. Most expanded thyroid clonotypes (frequency above 0.001) were also detected in blood, suggesting blood repertoires may reflect thyroid immune responses. Ophthalmopathy was separated from stable hyperthyroidism by a 13 V-J signature model, with 87.88% sensitivity and about 81% specificity obtained in cross-validation and 80%/75% obtained in testing. During validation, the model predicted progression to ophthalmopathy a median of approximately 7 months ahead of onset, with around 65% sensitivity and 72.22% specificity. A discovery cohort of roughly 96 patients, about 44 with Graves' ophthalmopathy and under 60 with stable Graves' hyperthyroidism, was used to find distinguishing TCR V-J signatures. Prospective prediction of ophthalmopathy was tested in an independent validation cohort of fewer than 20 hyperthyroidism patients and approximately 17 patients who later progressed to ophthalmopathy. The approximately 90 discovery patients were randomly split 7:3 into training and test sets. The study also compared thyroid tissue and blood T-cell repertoires from over 5 Graves' hyperthyroidism patients. Once sampling was done, hyperthyroidism patients were given methimazole at a starting dose of 30 mg daily, whereas ophthalmopathy patients were given high-dose intravenous methylprednisolone. Libraries were constructed in a second round of multiplex PCR, after which size selection and purification were carried out. Libraries were sequenced paired-end with 100 bp reads on an Illumina HiSeq2000. SOAPnuke was used to process the raw data, with reads discarded if the reads contained adapters or uncalled bases, had a mean Phred below 15, or lacked an exact constant-primer or identifier match. COPE v1.2.5 was used to merge high-quality paired reads, and clonotypes were defined as unique nucleotide sequences. Clonotypes were aligned to IMGT TRBV, TRBD and TRBJ reference segments using MiTCR v1.1. The analysis was restricted to V-J combinations with a frequency above 0.0001, which together covered just over 99% of the repertoires. A TCS score was defined as the ratio of F50 (clonal expansion) to E x V (chaos), with BLOSUM62-based TCRdist applied between CDR3 peptides within each V-J. Welch's t-statistics and random forest reduced some 510 V-J features to some 14, which were used in a naive Bayes classifier (R e1071). No statistical method was used to fix the sample size in advance, and group allocation was not hidden from the investigators. The paper reports TCR Vbeta CDR3 sequencing of some 140 peripheral blood samples: 40 to 45 ophthalmopathy, under 80 hyperthyroidism and 17 progressor patients.

The chain couples TRBV30 to TRBJ2-7, and TRBD1 matches 10 of the central bases. The starting material was peripheral blood mononuclear cells (PBMCs), obtained at new diagnosis, from a patient treated with antithyroid drugs. The sequence was collected from a woman in her thirties or forties with Graves disease. Donor details come from another sample of the same person, matched by shared clones. The nucleotide sequence reads as follows: TGTGCCTGGAGATTGGGACAGGGGATATCCTACGAGCAGTACTTC. This encodes CAWRLGQGISYEQYF. The variable domain in full, with residues beyond the CDR3 obtained from the reference TRBV30 and TRBJ2-7 genes, is SQTIHQWPATLVQPVGSPLSLECTVEGTSNPNLYWYRQAAGRGLQLLFYSVGIGQISSEVPQNLSASRPQDRQFILSSKKLLLSDSGFYLCAWRLGQGISYEQYFGPGTRLTVT.